A selection of T cell receptor beta chains follows, all from one sample in a study of tumor and adjacent non-tumor tissue in lung cancer. TCRdb re-called the multiplex PCR reads through MiXCR, storing one row per CDR3 protein. The table lists about 200,000 distinct CDR3 sequences, 60% to 85% of them singletons. The sequenced material came from lung tumor tissue. These receptors originate from a man in his fifties or sixties with non-small cell lung cancer. The CDR3 runs from the conserved cysteine through the conserved F or W. The D gene is left open where the match is weak. Size is omitted from some rows. Given values are once, few, many or a class for expanded clones.

j_call v_call d_call clone_size cdr3_aa cdr3_nt
TRBJ2-1 TRBV7-8 TRBD2 - CPSSTAGYNEQFF TGTCCCAGCAGTACAGCGGGGTACAATGAGCAGTTCTTC
TRBJ2-7 TRBV21-1 - few CASSKEPANAPCEQYF TGTGCCAGCAGCAAAGAACCGGCCAATGCCCCCTGCGAGCAGTACTTC
TRBJ2-2 TRBV6-5 - - CASSLTHNTGELFF TGTGCCAGCAGCTTAACCCACAACACCGGGGAGCTGTTTTTT
TRBJ2-3 TRBV6-5 TRBD2 many CASSYSPAGGLDTQYF TGTGCCAGCAGTTACTCACCAGCGGGGGGTCTAGATACGCAGTATTTT
TRBJ1-2 TRBV30 TRBD1 - CAWSNPGGASYGYTF TGTGCCTGGAGTAACCCAGGGGGCGCAAGCTATGGCTACACCTTC
TRBJ2-5 TRBV6-5 - - CASFYPGRETQYF TGTGCCAGCTTTTACCCGGGGCGAGAGACCCAGTACTTC
TRBJ2-3 TRBV20-1 - - CSASGARGTPNTDTQYF TGCAGTGCTAGTGGGGCTAGGGGGACCCCCAACACAGATACGCAGTATTTT
TRBJ2-2 TRBV6-5 TRBD2 - CASSYSIGGSYAGVLFF TGTGCCAGCAGTTACTCTATCGGGGGGTCTTATGCCGGGGTGCTGTTTTTT
TRBJ2-2 TRBV11-3 - - CASCLANTGELFF TGTGCCAGCTGCCTGGCGAACACCGGGGAGTTGTTTTTT
TRBJ2-2 TRBV12-3/TRBV12-4 - - CASLAGFNTGELFF TGTGCCAGCTTGGCGGGATTTAACACCGGGGAGCTGTTTTTT
TRBJ2-3 TRBV11-2 TRBD2 - CASSTGLAGVRNTQYF TGTGCCAGCAGCACAGGACTAGCGGGGGTGCGAAATACGCAGTATTTT
TRBJ1-5 TRBV20-1 TRBD1 few CSARDSSQGAGNQPQHF TGCAGTGCTAGAGATTCCTCACAGGGGGCAGGCAATCAGCCCCAGCATTTT
TRBJ1-1 TRBV12-3/TRBV12-4 - - CASSFVRLTGLNTEAFF TGTGCCAGCAGTTTTGTACGGTTGACAGGTCTGAACACTGAAGCTTTCTTT
TRBJ1-2 TRBV6-6 - once CASSIPPGNYGYNF TGTGCCAGCAGCATCCCCCCGGGCAACTATGGCTACAACTTC
TRBJ2-7 TRBV13 - few CASSFGAGASCEQYF TGTGCCAGCAGCTTTGGCGCGGGGGCTTCCTGCGAGCAGTACTTC
TRBJ2-1 TRBV20-1 TRBD2 - CSATPTGGRTRDEQFF TGCAGTGCTACCCCGACTGGCGGGAGGACCAGAGATGAGCAGTTCTTC
TRBJ2-1 TRBV10-1 - - CASSSPDLGENEQFF TGCGCCAGCAGTTCTCCGGATTTAGGGGAAAATGAGCAGTTCTTC
TRBJ1-1 TRBV20-1 - - CGATDGYTEAFF TGCGGTGCAACGGATGGCTACACTGAAGCTTTCTTT
TRBJ1-1 TRBV20-1 - - CRARIDAGYTEAVF TGCAGAGCTAGAATAGACGCGGGGTACACTGAAGCTGTCTTT
TRBJ2-5 TRBV12-3/TRBV12-4 - - CDSSSFESGGETQYF TGTGACAGCTCCTCGTTTGAATCAGGGGGGGAGACCCAGTACTTC
TRBJ2-3 TRBV20-1 TRBD2 many CSAIGVGAGEHTDTQYF TGCAGTGCCATTGGGGTAGGAGCGGGGGAACACACAGATACGCAGTATTTT
TRBJ1-2 TRBV20-1 TRBD1 - CSAAGQNYGYTF TGCAGTGCCGCGGGACAGAATTATGGCTACACCTTC
TRBJ2-5 TRBV20-1 - - CSASYTVEIQYF TGCAGTGCGAGTTATACCGTTGAGATCCAGTATTTC